This entry lists 14 T cell receptor beta chains sequenced from one sample in a study of regulatory T cells in long-lasting Graves disease. Time point described: newly diagnosed GD, antithyroid drugs for less than 3 months. Construction of the TCR library relied on RNA isolated from PBMCs. CDR3-region Arm-PCR and iRepertoire HTBI primers produced the TCR beta libraries. TCRdb ran MiXCR on the multiplex PCR reads and lists one entry per CDR3 protein. The sample lists 500,000 or so distinct CDR3 sequences, around 15% occurring once. This sample also appeared in a second study, on T cells in Graves' hyperthyroidism and ophthalmopathy.

This material consisted of peripheral blood mononuclear cells (PBMCs), taken at new diagnosis, from a patient treated with antithyroid drugs. The receptors here all came from a man aged 35 to 55 with Graves disease.

This clonotype was seen repeatedly, ten times or more. The rearrangement joins TRBV24-1 to TRBJ2-3; D remains ambiguous. There are 17 residues in the CDR3. The germline V gene encodes CDR1 KGHDR and CDR2 SFDVKD. Trimming removed 4 bases at V and 0 bases at J, with 16 bases between. The CDR3 reads CATSDIRGSKSTDTQYF. The CDR3 bases are TGTGCCACCAGTGACATCCGTGGCAGCAAGAGCACAGATACGCAGTATTTT.

This clonotype was found many times. This chain links TRBV28 with TRBJ1-2; 7 bases fit TRBD1. CDR1 and CDR2 from the germline V gene are MDHEN and SYDVKM. J was trimmed by 8 bases and V by 4 bases; bases with no gene match: 13. The CDR3 loop spans 15 amino acids. The CDR3 protein is CASSYPTSTGNGYTF. In DNA form, the CDR3 reads TGTGCCAGCAGTTACCCCACCTCGACAGGGAACGGCTACACCTTC.

This clonotype was seen a few times. The chain uses TRBV9 and TRBJ2-2; D not certain. This CDR3 contains 14 residues. The germline gives CDR1 SGDLS, CDR2 YYNGEE. Trimming removed 0 bases from V and 0 bases from J, with 3 bases in between. In DNA form, the CDR3 reads TGTGCCAGCAGCGTAGCCACGAACACCGGGGAGCTGTTTTTT. It translates to CASSVATNTGELFF.

This clonotype has a handful of counts. The chain combines TRBV9 with TRBJ1-1; weak D call: TRBD1 (6 bases). The CDR3 consists of 15 residues. In germline, CDR1 is SGDLS, CDR2 YYNGEE. V lost 0 bases, J lost 1 base, and 10 bases lay in between. CDR3 DNA sequence: TGTGCCAGCAGCGTAGAGGGGACAACGAACACTGAAGCTTTCTTT. Its protein product is CASSVEGTTNTEAFF.

The table lists this clonotype with many counts. The V call is TRBV6-1, the J call TRBJ2-7; D is possibly TRBD1 or TRBD2 (6 bases each). With 8 bases removed from V and 7 bases from J, the gap between germline ends came to 15 bases. This CDR3 is 12 amino acids long. CDR1 and CDR2 (germline): MNHNS, SASEGT. CDR3 loop: CASRRRGEEQYF. CDR3 bases: TGTGCCAGCCGAAGAAGGGGGGAGGAGCAGTACTTC.

V gene TRBV9 combines with J gene TRBJ2-6, with D possibly TRBD1 on 5 matching bases. V was clipped by 4 bases and J by 4 bases, with 15 bases between them. This CDR3 region has 16 residues. Germline assignment: CDR1 SGDLS and CDR2 YYNGEE. The CDR3 sequence is CASSPRGTRGANVLTF. The CDR3 DNA follows: TGTGCCAGCAGCCCTAGGGGAACGCGGGGGGCCAACGTCCTGACTTTC. The full variable domain, completed using reference TRBV9 and TRBJ2-6, is DSGVTQTPKHLITATGQRVTLRCSPRSGDLSVYWYQQSLDQGLQFLIQYYNGEERAKGNILERFSAQQFPDLHSELNLSSLELGDSALYFCASSPRGTRGANVLTFGAGSRLTVL.

This clonotype was found many times. The rearrangement joins TRBV30 to TRBJ1-2; 7 bases agree with TRBD1. The CDR3 has 13 amino acids. The germline V gene has CDR1 GTSNPN and CDR2 SVGIG (reference sequence). V gave up 2 bases and J gave up 4 bases; unmatched junction bases: 4. The DNA of the CDR3 is TGTGCCTGGAGTACAACAGGGGCCTATGGCTACACCTTC. Translation: CAWSTTGAYGYTF.

This clonotype came up many times. V gene TRBV20-1 combines with J gene TRBJ1-1; 8 bases match TRBD1. The germline V gene encodes CDR1 DFQATT and CDR2 SNEGSKA (reference sequence). Unmatched junction bases numbered 4, after V lost 5 bases and J lost 11 bases. The CDR3 length is 10 residues. The CDR3 nucleotides are TGCAGTGCTTCGGACAGGGTGGCTTTCTTT. As protein: CSASDRVAFF.

The table lists this clonotype with many counts. The V gene is TRBV5-1, the J gene TRBJ2-1, with TRBD2 matching over 12 bases. V was clipped by 0 bases and J by 8 bases; unmatched bases: 3. The germline CDR1 and CDR2 sequences are SGHRS and YFSETQ. The CDR3 runs to 15 residues. The chain's CDR3 is CASSLGSSGRDEQFF. Written as DNA, the CDR3 is TGCGCCAGCAGCTTGGGGTCTAGCGGGAGGGATGAGCAGTTCTTC.

This clonotype has only a few counts. This chain joins TRBV9 and TRBJ2-2; 7 bases agree with TRBD1. Germline V gives CDR1 SGDLS, CDR2 YYNGEE. V lost 5 bases to trimming and J lost 1 base; unmatched junction nucleotides: 8. CDR3 size: 16 residues. CDR3 sequence reads: CASRGSTGKNTGELFF. Here the CDR3 DNA reads TGTGCCAGCAGGGGCTCGACAGGGAAGAACACCGGGGAGCTGTTTTTT.

This clonotype appeared many times. V and J are TRBV28 and TRBJ2-2; TRBD2 matches at 14 bases. The CDR3 is 18 residues long. Germline CDR1 MDHEN, CDR2 SYDVKM. The junction had 9 bases not matched to a gene; V was cut back by 5 bases and J by 4 bases. The CDR3: CASSPLRTSGGFTGELFF. The CDR3 bases are TGTGCCAGCAGTCCGCTCAGGACTAGCGGGGGGTTCACCGGGGAGCTGTTTTTT.

This clonotype appeared many times. The CDR3 DNA follows: TGTGCCAGCAGCTTGAATAGCGGGAGGGCCAAGACCCAGTACTTC. Amino acids: CASSLNSGRAKTQYF. V is TRBV7-2 and J is TRBJ2-5; 11 nucleotides line up with TRBD2. In germline, CDR1 is SGHTA, CDR2 FQGNSA. This CDR3 has 15 residues. With V trimmed by 3 bases and J by 6 bases, 6 bases remained unmatched.

The rearrangement uses TRBV30 and TRBJ2-4; 12 bases are shared with TRBD2. CDR3 size: 18 residues. Germline V lookup: CDR1 GTSNPN, CDR2 SVGIG (reference sequence). Losses at the gene ends were 3 bases for V and 8 bases for J; bases not matched to a gene: 17. The CDR3 sequence: CAWSPHPLAGGKGDIQYF. The CDR3 DNA reads as TGTGCCTGGAGCCCTCACCCACTAGCGGGGGGAAAAGGGGACATTCAGTACTTC.

This clonotype was counted many times. The chain employs TRBV7-8 and TRBJ2-1; D is unresolved. The CDR3 is 14 amino acids. Germline loops: CDR1 SGHVS, CDR2 FQNEAQ. V lost 1 base and J 6 bases, leaving 10 bases between the germline ends. The CDR3 loop reads CASSLDVQGNEQFF. For the CDR3, the DNA is TGTGCCAGCAGCTTAGATGTTCAAGGCAATGAGCAGTTCTTC.